This TCR beta chain was sequenced during a study of blood T cell repertoires in COVID-19 (TCRdb year 2020). At the level of the whole study: Samples from collaborators originated in the United States, Italy and Spain and spanned both the acute and convalescent phases of COVID-19. The dataset comprised deeply sampled blood TCRbeta repertoires from subjects exposed to, actively infected with, or recovered from COVID-19. The repertoires were released in a freely available public database meant as a resource for research on the immune response to SARS-CoV-2. Samples were obtained from the ongoing ImmuneRACE study (first 160 participants) and from 950 to 1,500 subjects provided by 6 global collaborators. The prospective study material was composed of cDNA or gDNA derived from T cells, B-cell-depleted T cells, or PBMCs. HLA class I and class II types, where available, came from metadata supplied by the sample provider rather than from assay-based typing. Nearly every sample came with metadata listing a de-identified subject ID, COVID-19 status, age in years and sex.

Comment on this clone: The antigen this receptor binds is unknown. No base qualities exist here, and no much larger clone lies one base off it.

What the authors observed across the whole study: The amount of clinical and demographic metadata varied by source and participant and was provided uncurated.

The immunoSEQ Assay, a bias-controlled multiplex PCR, was used to amplify TCRbeta CDR3 regions from genomic DNA. From the authors' description of their analysis: The number of nucleated cells in each sample was estimated from the amplification of reference gene primers within the assay. Sequence reads were collapsed and filtered to measure the absolute abundance of every unique TCRbeta CDR3 rearrangement. Productive Simpson clonality was computed per sample as the square root of Simpson's diversity index over productive rearrangements. Imported from immuneACCESS, the table was reduced by TCRdb to in-frame sequences with V and J called. These copies leave out some clones; in studies compared against another copy, an unresolved V gene accounts for under half, and the cause of the remainder is not known. For V, J and clone size, that table is used; D and trimming come from the DNA. For this sample the table gives roughly 100,000 clones, of which under 80% were detected only once. The top ten clonotypes cover approximately 19% of the sample.

Whole blood was collected in K2EDTA tubes by collaborating institutions according to the institutions' own protocols. For TCRbeta analysis, collaborators shipped samples as frozen whole blood, isolated PBMCs, or DNA extracted from either of those sample types. Specimen: peripheral blood. The TCR sequence derives from a woman in her 70s with acute or convalescent COVID-19.

The DNA reads as follows: TGCAGCGTCGGGGGGCCAGGGCTTAACTATGGCTACACCTTC. Translation gives CSVGGPGLNYGYTF. The sequence links TRBV29-1 to TRBJ1-2; TRBD1 could be the D gene, as 6 bases match. From its cysteine to its phenylalanine, the CDR3 spans 14 amino acids. CDR3 DNA is the only sequence kept; it has 42 bases, read in frame from the first base. Between the V and J ends, shortened by 6 bases and 1 base respectively, the junction contains 15 bases. From the germline V gene, CDR1 is SQVTM and CDR2 is ANQGSEA.